This entry lists 9 T cell receptor beta chains sequenced from one sample in a study of tissue T cells after allogeneic stem cell transplantation. Profiling relied on immunoSEQ multiplex PCR, and the TCRdb table lists in-frame clones only, not all of them. In the table there are 2,000 or so clones, approximately 58% of which are singletons. Time point reported: mouse harvest day 7 after allogeneic transplant. Mouse grafts combined 10^7 T-cell-depleted bone marrow cells with 10^6 splenic CD5+ T cells. The sample taken for sequencing was spleen. The receptors derive from a female BALB/c mouse given C57BL/6 T cells with graft-versus-host disease after an allogeneic hematopoietic cell transplant.

A few counts support this clone. A clone one base away is much larger, so this may be a read error. The gene names here belong to mouse. The sequence runs out 1 residue before the end of the CDR3; the remainder is reconstructed from the germline J gene. The chain employs TRBV15 and TRBJ1-3; D uncertain. Germline assignment: CDR1 SGHND and CDR2 FRSKSL. The CDR3 spans 12 residues. The V gene lost 6 bases and the J gene lost 2 bases, with 5 bases spanning the gap. The CDR3: CASSPTGNTLYF. Incomplete CDR3 DNA: TGTGCCAGCAGCCCAACTGGAAATACGCTCTAT. Complete variable domain (other parts from reference TRBV15 and TRBJ1-3): DAGVTQTPRHEVAEKGQTIILKCEPVSGHNDLFWYRQTKIQGLELLSYFRSKSLMEDGGAFKDRFKAEMLNSSFSTLKIQPTEPKDSAVYLCASSPTGNTLYFGEGSRLIVV.

Details on this clone: Genes and germline are mouse. The read finishes 1 residue shy of the CDR3 end, and the germline J gene is used to complete it. The chain couples TRBV5 to TRBJ2-7; TRBD1 agrees at 10 bases. There are 14 residues in the CDR3. J was trimmed by 4 bases and V by 2 bases; bases with no gene match: 2. The germline V gene encodes CDR1 LGHNA and CDR2 YNLKQL (reference sequence). The CDR3 DNA, read in part, is TGTGCCAGCAGCCAACCGGGACAGGGGTATGAACAGTAC. It yields the protein CASSQPGQGYEQY. Given in full, the CDR3 is CASSQPGQGYEQYF.

This clone is deemed hyperexpanded. Each gene name is a mouse one. The read gets to within 1 residue of the CDR3 end, and the germline J gene fills in the rest. V and J are TRBV29 and TRBJ1-1; maybe TRBD1 (6 bases). CDR1 is MSHET and CDR2 is SYDVDS in the germline V gene. The CDR3 is made up of 14 amino acids. V lost 3 bases and J lost 5, with 13 bases in between. The DNA read from the CDR3 is TGTGCTAGCAGTTTTGCAGGGGAGGGGACAGAAGTCTTC. Its protein product is CASSFAGEGTEVF. The whole CDR3 region reads CASSFAGEGTEVFF.

As regards this clone: The genes and germline here are from mouse. The CDR3 end falls 1 residue outside the read, so it is completed with the germline J gene. The chain joins TRBV5 to TRBJ1-2; 11 nucleotides match TRBD1. Germline V CDR1 and CDR2: LGHNA, YNLKQL (reference sequence). V gave up 4 bases and J gave up 4 bases; unmatched junction bases: 2. This CDR3 is built from 14 residues. CDR3 DNA, as far as it was read: TGTGCCAGCAGCCCGGGACAGGGGGGCTCCGACTACACC. This codes for CASSPGQGGSDYT. The complete CDR3 reads CASSPGQGGSDYTF.

In this sample, this clone turned up a few times. Genes here carry mouse names. The CDR3 is cut off 1 residue early in the read; its end comes from the germline J gene. The J gene is TRBJ2-7, the V gene TRBV17; 8 positions match TRBD2. Per the germline V gene, CDR1 is MNHDT and CDR2 is YYDKIL. After removal of 3 bases from V and 7 bases from J, the junction contained 8 bases not matched to a gene. The CDR3 runs 14 residues. The sequenced CDR3 bases are TGTGCTAGCAGTAGTGCGTCTGGGGGGTGGGAACAGTAC. It yields the protein CASSSASGGWEQY. The whole CDR3 protein reads CASSSASGGWEQYF.

In the case of this clone: The gene names here belong to mouse. The CDR3 is cut off 1 residue early in the read; its end comes from the germline J gene. The V gene is TRBV19, the J gene TRBJ2-1; D unresolved. The germline V gene encodes CDR1 FNHDT and CDR2 SITEND (reference sequence). Trimming shortened V by 3 bases and J by 5 bases, and 15 bases separated the two germline ends. CDR3 size: 15 residues. CDR3 region: CASSNSRAWDAEQFF. The part of the CDR3 DNA that was read is TGTGCCAGCAGTAATAGTCGGGCATGGGATGCTGAGCAGTTC. Based on the CDR3 plus reference TRBV19 and TRBJ2-1, the full variable domain is GGIITQTPKFLIGQEGQKLTLKCQQNFNHDTMYWYRQDSGKGLRLIYYSITENDLQKGDLSEGYDASREKKSSFSLTVTSAQKNEMAVFLCASSNSRAWDAEQFFGPGTRLTVL.

On this clone: Mouse germline and gene names are used. The read ends 1 residue before the CDR3 terminus; that terminus is restored from the germline J gene. The gene calls are TRBV14 and TRBJ2-4; tentatively, D is TRBD1 (5 bases). The CDR3 runs to 12 residues. Germline lookup yields CDR1 SGHDT and CDR2 FRDEAV. Trimming took off 1 base at V and 6 bases at J, with 6 bases between the two ends. The CDR3 loop is CASSFEGNTLYF. The sequenced CDR3 bases are TGTGCCAGCAGTTTCGAGGGGAACACCTTGTAC. The variable domain in full, with the rest retrieved from reference TRBV14 and TRBJ2-4, is EAGVTQSPRYAVLQEGQAVSFWCDPISGHDTLYWYQQPRDQGPQLLVYFRDEAVIDNSQLPSDRFSAVRPKGTNSTLKIQSAKQGDTATYLCASSFEGNTLYFGAGTRLSVL.

This clone was seen only a few times. Gene labels here are mouse ones. Read data end 1 residue before the CDR3 end; the end is taken from the germline J gene. This chain joins TRBV4 and TRBJ1-3, with D tentatively TRBD1 (5 bases). The length of the CDR3 is 14 residues. Germline-derived CDR1 and CDR2 are LGHDT and YNNKQL (reference sequence). The V end lost 3 bases, the J end lost 2 bases, and 8 bases lay between the germline ends. This CDR3 is CASSYQGTGNTLYF. The CDR3 DNA, read in part, is TGTGCCAGCAGCTACCAGGGTACTGGAAATACGCTCTAT. The full variable domain, rest sourced from reference TRBV4 and TRBJ1-3, is ETAVFQTPNYHVTQVGNEVSFNCKQTLGHDTMYWYKQDSKKLLKIMFSYNNKQLIVNETVPRRFSPQSSDKAHLNLRIKSVEPEDSAVYLCASSYQGTGNTLYFGEGSRLIVV.

This clone counts as medium-sized (0.01 to 0.1%). The genes are named according to mouse. From the germline J gene comes the end of the CDR3, since the read stops 1 residue before it. The chain uses TRBV16 and TRBJ2-7; a weak D match, TRBD1 (6 bases). The germline V gene has CDR1 SGHSA and CDR2 FRNQAP. V was cut by 2 bases and J by 0 bases, with 8 bases left in between. The length of the CDR3 is 14 residues. This CDR3 reads CASSLQGSSYEQYF. Incomplete CDR3 DNA: TGTGCAAGCAGCTTACAGGGGAGCTCCTATGAACAGTAC.